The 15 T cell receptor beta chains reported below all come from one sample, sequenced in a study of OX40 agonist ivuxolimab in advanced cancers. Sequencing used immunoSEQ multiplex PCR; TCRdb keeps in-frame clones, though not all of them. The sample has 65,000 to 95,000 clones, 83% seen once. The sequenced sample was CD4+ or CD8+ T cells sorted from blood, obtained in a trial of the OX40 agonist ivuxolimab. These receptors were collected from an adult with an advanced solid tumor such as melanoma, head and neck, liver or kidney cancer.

In DNA form, the CDR3 reads TGTGCCAGCAAAAAAGCCCAGGGGCAGGATACGCAGTATTTT. It is translated as CASKKAQGQDTQYF. The chain uses TRBV6-1 and TRBJ2-3; D might be TRBD1 (6 bases). This CDR3 has 14 amino acids. Trimming removed 7 bases at V and 6 bases at J, with 17 bases between. Germline lookup yields CDR1 MNHNS and CDR2 SASEGT.

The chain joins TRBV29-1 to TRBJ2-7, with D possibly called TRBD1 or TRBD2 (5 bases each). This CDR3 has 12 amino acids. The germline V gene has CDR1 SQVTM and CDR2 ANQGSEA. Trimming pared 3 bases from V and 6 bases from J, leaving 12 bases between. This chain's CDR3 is CSVEGPGIEQYF. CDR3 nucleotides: TGCAGCGTTGAGGGACCCGGTATCGAGCAGTACTTC.

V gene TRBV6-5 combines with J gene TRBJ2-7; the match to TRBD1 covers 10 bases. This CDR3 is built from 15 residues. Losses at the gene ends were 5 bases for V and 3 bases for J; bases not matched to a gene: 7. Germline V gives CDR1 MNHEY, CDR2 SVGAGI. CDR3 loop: CASSPRTGGRYEQYF. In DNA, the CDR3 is TGTGCCAGCAGTCCCCGGACAGGGGGTCGCTACGAGCAGTACTTC.

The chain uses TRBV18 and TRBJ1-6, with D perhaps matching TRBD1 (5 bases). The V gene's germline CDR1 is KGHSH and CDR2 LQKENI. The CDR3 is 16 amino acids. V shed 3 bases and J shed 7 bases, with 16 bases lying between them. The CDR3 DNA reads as TGTGCCAGCTCACCTTCGACTGGGGGGAGGAATTCACCCCTCCACTTT. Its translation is CASSPSTGGRNSPLHF.

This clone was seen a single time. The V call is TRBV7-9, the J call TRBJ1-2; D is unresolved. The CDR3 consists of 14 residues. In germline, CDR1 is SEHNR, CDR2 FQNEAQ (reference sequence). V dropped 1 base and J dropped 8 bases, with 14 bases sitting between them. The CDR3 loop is CASSLGGLTNGYTF. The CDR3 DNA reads TGTGCCAGCAGCTTAGGTGGACTGACCAACGGCTACACCTTC.

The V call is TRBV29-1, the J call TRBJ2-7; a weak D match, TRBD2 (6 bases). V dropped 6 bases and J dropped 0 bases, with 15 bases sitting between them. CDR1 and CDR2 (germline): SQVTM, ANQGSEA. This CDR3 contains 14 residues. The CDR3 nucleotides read TGCAGCGTCCACAGCGGGCACCGCTCCTACGAGCAGTACTTC. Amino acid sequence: CSVHSGHRSYEQYF.

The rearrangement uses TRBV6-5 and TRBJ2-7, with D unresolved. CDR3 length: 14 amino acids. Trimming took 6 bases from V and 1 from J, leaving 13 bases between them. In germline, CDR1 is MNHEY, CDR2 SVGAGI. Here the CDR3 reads CASSLNSRSYEQYF. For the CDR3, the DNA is TGTGCCAGCAGCCTTAACTCGAGGTCCTACGAGCAGTACTTC.

CDR3 DNA: TGTGCCTGGAGTGTCCAGGGTATTGCAAAGCCCCAGCATTTT. Translation gives CAWSVQGIAKPQHF. V and J are TRBV30 and TRBJ1-5, with a tentative D call TRBD1 (5 bases). The germline CDR1 and CDR2 sequences are GTSNPN and SVGIG (reference sequence). Trimming cost V 0 bases and J 8 bases, with 14 bases left between them. This CDR3 has 14 amino acids.

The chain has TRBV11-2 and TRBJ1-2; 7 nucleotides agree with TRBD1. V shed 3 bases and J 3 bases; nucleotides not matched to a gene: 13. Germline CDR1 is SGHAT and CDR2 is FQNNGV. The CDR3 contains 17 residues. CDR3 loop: CASSLIRSTRGDYGYTF. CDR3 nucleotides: TGTGCCAGCAGCTTGATAAGATCAACCAGGGGGGACTATGGCTACACCTTC.

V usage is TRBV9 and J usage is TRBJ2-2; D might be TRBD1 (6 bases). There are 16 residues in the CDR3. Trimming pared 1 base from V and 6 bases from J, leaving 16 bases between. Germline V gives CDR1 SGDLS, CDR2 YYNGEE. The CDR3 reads CASSVTGSGVAGELFF. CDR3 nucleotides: TGTGCCAGCAGCGTAACGGGGTCAGGGGTGGCCGGGGAGCTGTTTTTT.

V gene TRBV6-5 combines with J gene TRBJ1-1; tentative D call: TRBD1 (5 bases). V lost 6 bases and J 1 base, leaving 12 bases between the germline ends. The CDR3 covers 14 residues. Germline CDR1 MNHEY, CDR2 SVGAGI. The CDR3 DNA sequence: TGTGCCAGCAGCCAGGGACGGAGGAACACTGAAGCTTTCTTT. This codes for CASSQGRRNTEAFF.

CDR3 DNA: TGTGCCATCACTTCTGACATGGCAGTCAACTATGGCTACACCTTC. This gives the protein CAITSDMAVNYGYTF. The J gene is TRBJ1-2, the V gene TRBV10-3; no clear D gene. CDR1 ENHRY and CDR2 SYGVKD come from the germline V gene. Trimming removed 7 bases from V and 2 bases from J, with 17 bases in between. The CDR3 contains 15 residues.

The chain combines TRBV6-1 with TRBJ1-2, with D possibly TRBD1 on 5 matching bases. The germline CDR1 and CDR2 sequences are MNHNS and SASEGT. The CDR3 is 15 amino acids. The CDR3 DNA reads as TGTGCTAGTATTCGTGGGTCGGACACGGCGAATGGCTACACCTTC. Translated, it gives CASIRGSDTANGYTF.

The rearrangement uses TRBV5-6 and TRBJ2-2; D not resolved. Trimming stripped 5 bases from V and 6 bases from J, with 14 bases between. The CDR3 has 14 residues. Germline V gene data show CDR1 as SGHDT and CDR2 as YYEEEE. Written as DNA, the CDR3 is TGTGCCAGCAGTACCGGGCCAAACGCCGGGGAGCTGTTTTTT. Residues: CASSTGPNAGELFF. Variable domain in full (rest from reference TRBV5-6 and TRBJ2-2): DAGVTQSPTHLIKTRGQQVTLRCSPKSGHDTVSWYQQALGQGPQFIFQYYEEEERQRGNFPDRFSGHQFPNYSSELNVNALLLGDSALYLCASSTGPNAGELFFGEGSRLTVL.

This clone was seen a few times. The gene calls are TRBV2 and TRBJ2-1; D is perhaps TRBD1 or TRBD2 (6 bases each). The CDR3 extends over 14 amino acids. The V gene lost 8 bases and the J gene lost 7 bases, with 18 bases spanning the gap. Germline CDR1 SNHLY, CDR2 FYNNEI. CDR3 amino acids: CASGGGHRGNEQFF. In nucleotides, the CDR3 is TGTGCCAGCGGAGGGGGACATCGCGGGAATGAGCAGTTCTTC.